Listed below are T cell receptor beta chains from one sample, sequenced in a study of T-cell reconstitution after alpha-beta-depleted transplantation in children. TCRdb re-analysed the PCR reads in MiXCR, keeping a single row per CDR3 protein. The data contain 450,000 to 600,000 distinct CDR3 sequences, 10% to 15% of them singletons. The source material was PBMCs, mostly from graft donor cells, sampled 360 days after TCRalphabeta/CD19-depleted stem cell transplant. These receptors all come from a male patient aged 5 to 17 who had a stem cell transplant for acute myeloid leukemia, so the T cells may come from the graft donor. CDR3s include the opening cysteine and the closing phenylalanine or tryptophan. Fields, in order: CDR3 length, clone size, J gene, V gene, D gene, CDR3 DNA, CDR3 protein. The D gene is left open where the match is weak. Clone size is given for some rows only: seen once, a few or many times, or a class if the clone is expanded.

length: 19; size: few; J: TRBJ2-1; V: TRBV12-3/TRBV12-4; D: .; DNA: TGTGCCAGCAGTCACCAAGGGCCCACCTTGGGGGTCTCCTACAATGAGCAGTTCTTC; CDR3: CASSHQGPTLGVSYNEQFF
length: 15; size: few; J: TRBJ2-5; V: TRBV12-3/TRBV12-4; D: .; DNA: TGTGCCAGCAGTTTAGCTTTGGAGGGAAAGAAGACCCAGTACTTC; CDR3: CASSLALEGKKTQYF
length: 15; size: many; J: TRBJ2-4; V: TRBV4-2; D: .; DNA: TGTGCCAGCAGCCAAGAAAGGGGTGGAGTAGACATTCAGTACTTC; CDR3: CASSQERGGVDIQYF
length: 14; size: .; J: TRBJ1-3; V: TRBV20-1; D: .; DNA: TGCAGTGCTAGTAACTTCGTCTCTGGAAACACCATATATTTT; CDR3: CSASNFVSGNTIYF
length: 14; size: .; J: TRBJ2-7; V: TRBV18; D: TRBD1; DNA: TGTGCCAGCTCACCCCGACAGGGACGCTACGAGCAGTACTTC; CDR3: CASSPRQGRYEQYF
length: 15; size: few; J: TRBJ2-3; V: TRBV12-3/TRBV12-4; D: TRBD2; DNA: TGTGCCAGCAGTCCAGGACTAGTTTACACAGATACGCAGTATTTT; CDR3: CASSPGLVYTDTQYF
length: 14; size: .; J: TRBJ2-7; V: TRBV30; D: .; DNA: TGTGCCTGGAGTGTGATAAGGGAAAGGTTGGGGCAGTACTTC; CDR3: CAWSVIRERLGQYF
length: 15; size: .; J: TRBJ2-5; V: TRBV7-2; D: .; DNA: TGTGCCAGCAGCTTGGGAGGGGGCTCCCAAGAGACCCAGTACTTC; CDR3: CASSLGGGSQETQYF
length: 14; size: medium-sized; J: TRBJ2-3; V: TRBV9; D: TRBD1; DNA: TGTGCCAGCAGCGAAGACAGGGGGCCAGATACGCAGTATTTT; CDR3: CASSEDRGPDTQYF
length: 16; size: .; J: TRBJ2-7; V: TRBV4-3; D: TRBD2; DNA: TGCGCCAGCAGCCAAGGCCCTAGCGGGACGGCCTACGAGCAGTACTTC; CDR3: CASSQGPSGTAYEQYF
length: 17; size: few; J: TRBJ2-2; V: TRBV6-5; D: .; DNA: TGTGCCAGCAGTTCCCAGATCGACAGTTACCTCACCGGGGAGCTGTTTTTT; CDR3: CASSSQIDSYLTGELFF
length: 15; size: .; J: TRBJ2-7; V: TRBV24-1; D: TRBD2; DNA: TGTGCCACCAGTGATCCGAGACTAGCGGTCTACGAGCAGTACTTC; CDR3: CATSDPRLAVYEQYF
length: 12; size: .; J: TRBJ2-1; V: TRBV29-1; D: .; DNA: TGCAGCCCCCGTGGCTCCTACAATGAGCAGTTCTTC; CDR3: CSPRGSYNEQFF
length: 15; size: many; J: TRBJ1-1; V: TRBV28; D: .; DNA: TGTGCCAGCAGGGGGACCCCCGGTGGGTACACTGAAGCTTTCTTT; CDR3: CASRGTPGGYTEAFF
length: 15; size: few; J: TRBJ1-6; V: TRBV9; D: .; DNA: TGTGCCAGCAGCGTAGCTCCCCCGGATCAATCACCCCTCCACTTT; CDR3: CASSVAPPDQSPLHF
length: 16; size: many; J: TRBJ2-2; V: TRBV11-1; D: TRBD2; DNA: TGTGCCAGCAGCTACGGACTAGCGGCGAACACCGGGGAGCTGTTTTTT; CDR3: CASSYGLAANTGELFF
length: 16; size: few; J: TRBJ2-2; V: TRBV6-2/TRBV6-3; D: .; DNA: TGTGCCAGCAGTCCCAGTTTGGGAGCGAACACCGGGGAGCTGTTTTTT; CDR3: CASSPSLGANTGELFF
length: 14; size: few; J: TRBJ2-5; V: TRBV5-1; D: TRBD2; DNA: TGCGCCAGCAGCCTCCTCGGGGGGGAAGAGACCCAGTACTTC; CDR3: CASSLLGGEETQYF
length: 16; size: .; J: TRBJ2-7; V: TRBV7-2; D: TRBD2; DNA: TGTGCCAGCAGCTTGGGACTAGCGGCCTCTCGGCTTGAGCAGTACTTC; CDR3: CASSLGLAASRLEQYF
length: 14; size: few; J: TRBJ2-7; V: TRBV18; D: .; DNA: TGTGCCAGCTCACCTCTGAGGTACACCTACGAGCAGTACTTC; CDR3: CASSPLRYTYEQYF
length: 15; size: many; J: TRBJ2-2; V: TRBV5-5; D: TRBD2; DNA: TGTGCCAGCAGCTTTGGGACTATGAACACCGGGGAGCTGTTTTTT; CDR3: CASSFGTMNTGELFF
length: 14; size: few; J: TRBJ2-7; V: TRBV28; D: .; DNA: TGTGCCAGCAGTTTGGGACCGCCGGCCTACGAGCAGTACTTC; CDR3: CASSLGPPAYEQYF
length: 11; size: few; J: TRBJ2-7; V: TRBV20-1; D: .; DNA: TGCAGTGCTAGAGATCCGGGACGGCAGTACTTC; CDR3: CSARDPGRQYF
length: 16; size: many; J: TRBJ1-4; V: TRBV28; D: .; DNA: TGTGCCAGCAGTTTTCCCCTGAAGGGTGGGCATGAAAAACTGTTTTTT; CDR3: CASSFPLKGGHEKLFF
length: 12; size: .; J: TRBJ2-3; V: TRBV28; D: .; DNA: TGTGCCAGCAGTGTCGGGGCTCATACGCAGTATTTT; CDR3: CASSVGAHTQYF
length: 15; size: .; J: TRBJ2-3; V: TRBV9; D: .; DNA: TGTGCCAGCAACCCAACGGGGCTAGGATCAGATACGCAGTATTTT; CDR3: CASNPTGLGSDTQYF
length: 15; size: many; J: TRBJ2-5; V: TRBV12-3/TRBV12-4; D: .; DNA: TGTGCCAGCAGTCCCCGTACCGTGCCCCGGGGGACCCAGTACTTC; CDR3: CASSPRTVPRGTQYF
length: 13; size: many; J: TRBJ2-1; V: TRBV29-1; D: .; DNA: TGCAGCGTCCCCACCTACTCCTACAATGAGCAGTTCTTC; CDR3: CSVPTYSYNEQFF
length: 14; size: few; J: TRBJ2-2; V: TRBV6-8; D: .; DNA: TGTGCCAGCAAACAGAACTGGAACACCGGGGAGCTGTTTTTT; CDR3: CASKQNWNTGELFF
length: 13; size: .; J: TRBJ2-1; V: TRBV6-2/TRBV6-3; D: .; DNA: TGTGCCAGCAGGCCTAGCGCCTACAATGAGCAGTTCTTC; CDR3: CASRPSAYNEQFF
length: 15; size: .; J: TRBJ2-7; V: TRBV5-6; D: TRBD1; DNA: TGTGCCAGCAGCTTTTACAGGGGGTGGTCGTACGAGCAGTACTTC; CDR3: CASSFYRGWSYEQYF
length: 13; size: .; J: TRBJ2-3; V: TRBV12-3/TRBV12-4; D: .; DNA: TGTGCCAGCAGTTTTCAGGGGTTAGATACGCAGTATTTT; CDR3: CASSFQGLDTQYF
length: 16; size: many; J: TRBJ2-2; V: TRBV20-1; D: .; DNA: TGCAGTGCTTCGGACTACCTCCGGGTCGACACCGGGGAGCTGTTTTTT; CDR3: CSASDYLRVDTGELFF
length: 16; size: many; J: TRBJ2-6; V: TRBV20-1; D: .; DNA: TGCAGTGCTCCGGGACACCCTTCCTCTGGGGCCAACGTCCTGACTTTC; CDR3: CSAPGHPSSGANVLTF
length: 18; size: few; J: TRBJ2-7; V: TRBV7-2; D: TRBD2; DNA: TGTGCCAGCAGCTTAGCGGCGGGAGCCCTTCGGATTGACTACGAGCAGTACTTC; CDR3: CASSLAAGALRIDYEQYF
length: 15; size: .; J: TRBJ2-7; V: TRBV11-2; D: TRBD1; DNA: TGTGCCAGCAGCTCCCGGGACAGGGGGCCTTTTGAGCAGTACTTC; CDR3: CASSSRDRGPFEQYF